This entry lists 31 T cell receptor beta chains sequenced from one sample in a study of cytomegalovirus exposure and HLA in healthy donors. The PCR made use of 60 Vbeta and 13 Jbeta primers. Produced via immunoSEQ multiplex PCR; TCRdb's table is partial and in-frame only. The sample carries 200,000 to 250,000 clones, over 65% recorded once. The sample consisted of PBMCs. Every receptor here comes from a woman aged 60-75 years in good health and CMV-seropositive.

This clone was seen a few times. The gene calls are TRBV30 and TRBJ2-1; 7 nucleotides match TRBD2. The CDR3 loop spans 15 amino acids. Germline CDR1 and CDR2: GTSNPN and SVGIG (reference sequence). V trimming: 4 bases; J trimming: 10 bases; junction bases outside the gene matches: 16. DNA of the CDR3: TGTGCCTGGAACCCACTCGCGGGAGCAGTAGGGGAGCAGTTCTTC. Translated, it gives CAWNPLAGAVGEQFF.

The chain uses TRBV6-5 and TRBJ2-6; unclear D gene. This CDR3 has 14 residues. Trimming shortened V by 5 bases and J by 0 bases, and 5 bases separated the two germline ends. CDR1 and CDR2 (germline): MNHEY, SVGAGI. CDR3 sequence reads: CASSPHSGANVLTF. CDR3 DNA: TGTGCCAGCAGTCCACACTCTGGGGCCAACGTCCTGACTTTC.

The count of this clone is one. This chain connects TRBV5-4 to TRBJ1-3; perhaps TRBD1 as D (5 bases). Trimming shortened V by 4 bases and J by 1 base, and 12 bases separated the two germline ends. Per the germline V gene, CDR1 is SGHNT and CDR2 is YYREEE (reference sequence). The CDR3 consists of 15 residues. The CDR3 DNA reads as TGTGCCAGCAGCAAAGGACAACGGTCTGGAAACACCATATATTTT. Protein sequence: CASSKGQRSGNTIYF.

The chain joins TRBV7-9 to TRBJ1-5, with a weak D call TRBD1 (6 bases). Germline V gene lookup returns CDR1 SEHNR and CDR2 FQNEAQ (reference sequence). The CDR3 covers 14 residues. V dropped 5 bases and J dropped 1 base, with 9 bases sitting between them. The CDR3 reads CASSQGHSNQPQHF. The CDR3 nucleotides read TGTGCCAGCAGCCAGGGACACAGCAATCAGCCCCAGCATTTT.

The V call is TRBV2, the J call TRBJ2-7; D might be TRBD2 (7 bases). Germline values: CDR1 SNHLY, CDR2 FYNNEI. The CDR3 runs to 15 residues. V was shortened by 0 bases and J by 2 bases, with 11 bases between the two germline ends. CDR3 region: CASSEAGGGAYEQYF. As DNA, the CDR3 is TGTGCCAGCAGTGAAGCAGGGGGGGGAGCCTACGAGCAGTACTTC.

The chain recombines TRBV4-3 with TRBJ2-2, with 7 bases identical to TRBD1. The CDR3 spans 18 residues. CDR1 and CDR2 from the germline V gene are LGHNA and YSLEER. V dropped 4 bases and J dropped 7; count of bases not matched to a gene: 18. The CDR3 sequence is CASSLRPTATGMNGELFF. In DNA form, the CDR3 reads TGCGCCAGCAGCCTACGTCCTACCGCGACAGGGATGAACGGGGAGCTGTTTTTT.

The CDR3 protein is CATSRRRTGSTDTQYF. Here the CDR3 DNA reads TGTGCCACCAGCAGACGTCGGACAGGTAGCACAGATACGCAGTATTTT. This sequence joins TRBV15 and TRBJ2-3; TRBD1 matches at 7 bases. With 2 bases clipped from V and 0 bases from J, the junction kept 5 bases outside the gene matches. CDR3 size: 16 residues. Germline assignment: CDR1 LNHNV and CDR2 YYDKDF (reference sequence). Full variable domain (remainder filled in from reference TRBV15 and TRBJ2-3): DAMVIQNPRYQVTQFGKPVTLSCSQTLNHNVMYWYQQKSSQAPKLLFHYYDKDFNNEADTPDNFQSRRPNTSFCFLDIRSPGLGDTAMYLCATSRRRTGSTDTQYFGPGTRLTVL.

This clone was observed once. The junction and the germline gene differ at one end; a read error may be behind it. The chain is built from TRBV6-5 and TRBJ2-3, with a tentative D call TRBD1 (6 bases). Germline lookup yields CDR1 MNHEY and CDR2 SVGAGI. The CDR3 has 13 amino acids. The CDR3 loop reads CASSSPGADTQYF. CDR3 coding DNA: TGTGCCAGCAGTTCCCCAGGGGCGGATACCCAGTATTTT.

The CDR3 is CASSGRTGYEQYF. In DNA, the CDR3 is TGCGCCAGCAGCGGGAGGACAGGCTACGAGCAGTACTTC. The rearrangement joins TRBV5-1 to TRBJ2-7, with a tentative D call TRBD1 (7 bases). The CDR3 totals 13 residues. With 4 bases removed from V and 3 bases from J, the gap between germline ends came to 11 bases. Per the germline V gene, CDR1 is SGHRS and CDR2 is YFSETQ.

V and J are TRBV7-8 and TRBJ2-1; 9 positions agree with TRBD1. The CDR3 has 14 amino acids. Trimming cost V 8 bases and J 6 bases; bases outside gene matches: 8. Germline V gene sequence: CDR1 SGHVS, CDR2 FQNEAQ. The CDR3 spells CASCPGQGCNEQFF. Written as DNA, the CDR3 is TGTGCCAGCTGCCCGGGACAGGGATGCAATGAGCAGTTCTTC.

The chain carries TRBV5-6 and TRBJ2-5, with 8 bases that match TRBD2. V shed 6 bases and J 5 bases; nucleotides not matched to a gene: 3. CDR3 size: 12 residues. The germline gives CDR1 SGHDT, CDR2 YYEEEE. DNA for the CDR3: TGTGCCAGCACCGAGCGGGGGGAGACCCAGTACTTC. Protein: CASTERGETQYF. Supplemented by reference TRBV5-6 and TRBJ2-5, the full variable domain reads DAGVTQSPTHLIKTRGQQVTLRCSPKSGHDTVSWYQQALGQGPQFIFQYYEEEERQRGNFPDRFSGHQFPNYSSELNVNALLLGDSALYLCASTERGETQYFGPGTRLLVL.

In DNA form, the CDR3 reads TGTGCCAGTAGTAAACCCGGGACTAGCGGGGGGAATGAGCAGTTCTTC. Residues: CASSKPGTSGGNEQFF. The rearrangement joins TRBV19 to TRBJ2-1, with TRBD2 matching 15 bases. J lost 7 bases, V lost 4 bases, and 5 bases had no gene match. The V gene's germline CDR1 is LNHDA and CDR2 SQIVND (reference sequence). This CDR3 spans 16 amino acids.

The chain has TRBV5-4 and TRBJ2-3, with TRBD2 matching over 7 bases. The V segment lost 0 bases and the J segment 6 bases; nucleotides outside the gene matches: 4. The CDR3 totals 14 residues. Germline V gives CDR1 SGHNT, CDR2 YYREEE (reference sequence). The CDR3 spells CASSLEGTKDTQYF. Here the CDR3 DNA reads TGTGCCAGCAGCTTGGAAGGGACTAAGGATACGCAGTATTTT.

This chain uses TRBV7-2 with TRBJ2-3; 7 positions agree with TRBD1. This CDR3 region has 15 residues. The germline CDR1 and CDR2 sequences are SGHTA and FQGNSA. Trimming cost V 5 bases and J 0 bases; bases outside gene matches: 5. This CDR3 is CASSPDRASTDTQYF. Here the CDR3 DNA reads TGTGCCAGCAGCCCAGACAGGGCTAGCACAGATACGCAGTATTTT.

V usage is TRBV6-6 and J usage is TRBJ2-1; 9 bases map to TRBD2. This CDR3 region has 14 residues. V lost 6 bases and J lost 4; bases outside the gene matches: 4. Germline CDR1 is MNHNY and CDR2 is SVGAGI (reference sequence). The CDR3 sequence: CASSRLAAYNEQFF. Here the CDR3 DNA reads TGTGCCAGCAGCCGACTAGCGGCTTACAATGAGCAGTTCTTC.

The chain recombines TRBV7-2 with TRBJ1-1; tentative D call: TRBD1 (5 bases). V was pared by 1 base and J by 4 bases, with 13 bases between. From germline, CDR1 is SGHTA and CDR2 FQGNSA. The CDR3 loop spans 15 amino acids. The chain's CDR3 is CASSLGQFIGTEAFF. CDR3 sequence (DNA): TGTGCCAGCAGCTTAGGACAGTTCATAGGCACTGAAGCTTTCTTT. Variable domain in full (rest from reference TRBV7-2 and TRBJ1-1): GAGVSQSPSNKVTEKGKDVELRCDPISGHTALYWYRQSLGQGLEFLIYFQGNSAPDKSGLPSDRFSAERTGGSVSTLTIQRTQQEDSAVYLCASSLGQFIGTEAFFGQGTRLTVV.

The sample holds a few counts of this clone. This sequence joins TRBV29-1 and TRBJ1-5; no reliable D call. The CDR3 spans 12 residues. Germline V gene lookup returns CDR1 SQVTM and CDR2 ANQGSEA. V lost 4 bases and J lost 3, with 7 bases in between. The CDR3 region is CSVADFNQPQHF. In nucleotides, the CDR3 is TGCAGCGTTGCTGACTTCAATCAGCCCCAGCATTTT.

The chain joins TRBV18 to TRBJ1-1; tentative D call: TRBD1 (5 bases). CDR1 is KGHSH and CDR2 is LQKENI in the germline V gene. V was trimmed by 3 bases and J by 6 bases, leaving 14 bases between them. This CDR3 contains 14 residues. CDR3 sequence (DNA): TGTGCCAGCTCACCTGACAAGACAGCCCCTGAAGCTTTCTTT. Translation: CASSPDKTAPEAFF.

The CDR3 is CASSLPRGAGGPKNIQYF. CDR3 sequence (DNA): TGTGCCAGCAGCTTACCCCGGGGAGCGGGAGGGCCCAAAAACATTCAGTACTTC. The chain combines TRBV11-2 with TRBJ2-4, with 10 bases fitting TRBD2. In germline, CDR1 is SGHAT, CDR2 FQNNGV. The junction had 9 bases not matched to a gene; V was cut back by 2 bases and J by 2 bases. This CDR3 has 18 residues. Combining the CDR3 with reference TRBV11-2 and TRBJ2-4 gives the whole variable domain EAGVAQSPRYKIIEKRQSVAFWCNPISGHATLYWYQQILGQGPKLLIQFQNNGVVDDSQLPKDRFSAERLKGVDSTLKIQPAKLEDSAVYLCASSLPRGAGGPKNIQYFGAGTRLSVL.

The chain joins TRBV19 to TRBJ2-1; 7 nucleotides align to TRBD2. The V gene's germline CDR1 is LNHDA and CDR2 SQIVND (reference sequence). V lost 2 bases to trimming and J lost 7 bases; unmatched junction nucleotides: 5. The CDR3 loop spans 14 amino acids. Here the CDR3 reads CASSILAEENEQFF. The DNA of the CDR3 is TGTGCCAGTAGTATACTAGCGGAGGAAAATGAGCAGTTCTTC.

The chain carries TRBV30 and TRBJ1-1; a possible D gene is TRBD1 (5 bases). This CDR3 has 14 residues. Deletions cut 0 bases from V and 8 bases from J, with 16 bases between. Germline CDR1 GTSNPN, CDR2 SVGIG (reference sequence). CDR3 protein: CAWSVRDLNREAFF. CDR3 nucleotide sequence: TGTGCCTGGAGTGTAAGGGATCTGAACAGGGAAGCTTTCTTT.

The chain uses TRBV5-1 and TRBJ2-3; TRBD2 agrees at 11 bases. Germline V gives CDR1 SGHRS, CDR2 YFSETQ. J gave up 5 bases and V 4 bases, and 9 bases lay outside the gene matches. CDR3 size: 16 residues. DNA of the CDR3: TGCGCCAGCAGCATCCAGACTAGCGGGATTGTAGATACGCAGTATTTT. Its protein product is CASSIQTSGIVDTQYF.

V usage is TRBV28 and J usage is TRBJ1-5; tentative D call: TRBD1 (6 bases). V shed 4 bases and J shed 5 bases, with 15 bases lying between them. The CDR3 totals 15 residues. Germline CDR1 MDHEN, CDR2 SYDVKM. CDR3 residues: CASSSPGQIYQPQHF. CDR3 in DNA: TGTGCCAGCAGTTCCCCCGGACAGATCTATCAGCCCCAGCATTTT.

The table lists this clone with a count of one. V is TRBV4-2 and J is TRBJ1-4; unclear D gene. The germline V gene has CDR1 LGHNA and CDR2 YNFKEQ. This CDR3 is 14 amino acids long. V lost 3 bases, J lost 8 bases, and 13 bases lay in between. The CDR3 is CASSQLPGGEKLFF. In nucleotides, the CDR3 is TGTGCCAGCAGCCAGCTTCCGGGAGGGGAAAAACTGTTTTTT.

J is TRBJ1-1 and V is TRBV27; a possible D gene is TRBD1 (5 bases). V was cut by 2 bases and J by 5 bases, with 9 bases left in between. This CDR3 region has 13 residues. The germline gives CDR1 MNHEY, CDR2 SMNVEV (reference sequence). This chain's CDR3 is CASSLGRGTEAFF. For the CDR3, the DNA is TGTGCCAGCAGTTTAGGAAGGGGAACTGAAGCTTTCTTT.

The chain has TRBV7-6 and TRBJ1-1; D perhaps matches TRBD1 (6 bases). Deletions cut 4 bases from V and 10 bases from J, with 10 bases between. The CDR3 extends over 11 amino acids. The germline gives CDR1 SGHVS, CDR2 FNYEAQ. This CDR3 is CASSSQGRAFF. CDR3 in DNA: TGTGCCAGCAGCTCACAGGGTAGAGCTTTCTTT.

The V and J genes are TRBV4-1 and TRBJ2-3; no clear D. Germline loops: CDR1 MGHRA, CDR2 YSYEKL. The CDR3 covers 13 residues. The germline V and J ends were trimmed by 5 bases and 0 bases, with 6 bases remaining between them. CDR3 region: CASSSQSTDTQYF. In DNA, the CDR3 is TGCGCCAGCAGCTCACAGAGCACAGATACGCAGTATTTT.

The CDR3 DNA is TGTGCCACCAGCAGAACCGGGACAGGGGTTTCGAATGAAAAACTGTTTTTT. It translates to CATSRTGTGVSNEKLFF. The chain recombines TRBV15 with TRBJ1-4, with TRBD1 identical over 10 bases. Trimming took 2 bases from V and 5 from J; bases not matched to a gene: 8. The germline gives CDR1 LNHNV, CDR2 YYDKDF (reference sequence). The CDR3 is made up of 17 amino acids.

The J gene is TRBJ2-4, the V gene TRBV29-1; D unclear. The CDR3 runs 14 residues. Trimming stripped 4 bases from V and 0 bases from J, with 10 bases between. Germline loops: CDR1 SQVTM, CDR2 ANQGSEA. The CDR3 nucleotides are TGCAGCGTTGTGGGCATACTAGCCAAAAACATTCAGTACTTC. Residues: CSVVGILAKNIQYF.

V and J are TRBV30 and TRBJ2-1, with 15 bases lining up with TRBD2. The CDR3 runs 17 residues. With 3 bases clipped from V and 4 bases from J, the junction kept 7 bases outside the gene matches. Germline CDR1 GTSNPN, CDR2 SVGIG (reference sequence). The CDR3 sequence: CAWSVGLAGGNYNEQFF. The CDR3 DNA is TGTGCCTGGAGCGTCGGACTAGCGGGGGGGAATTACAATGAGCAGTTCTTC. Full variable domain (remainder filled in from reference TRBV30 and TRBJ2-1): SQTIHQWPATLVQPVGSPLSLECTVEGTSNPNLYWYRQAAGRGLQLLFYSVGIGQISSEVPQNLSASRPQDRQFILSSKKLLLSDSGFYLCAWSVGLAGGNYNEQFFGPGTRLTVL.

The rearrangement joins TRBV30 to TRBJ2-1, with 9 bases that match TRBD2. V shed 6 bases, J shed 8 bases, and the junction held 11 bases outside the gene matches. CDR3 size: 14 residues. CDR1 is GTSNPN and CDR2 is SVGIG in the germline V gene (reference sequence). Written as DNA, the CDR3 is TGTGCCTGCCCCCTCCAGCGGGAGGTAGATGAGCAGTTCTTC. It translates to CACPLQREVDEQFF.